A single sample gave rise to the 28 T cell receptor beta chains below, sequenced in a study of Graves' ophthalmopathy and Graves' hyperthyroidism. RNA transcripts were the source from which TCR beta CDR3 regions were amplified. HTBI-primed RT-PCR formed the first round, and a multiplex PCR formed the second. TCRdb reprocessed the multiplex PCR reads via MiXCR and lists one record per CDR3 protein. The sample has around 1,200,000 distinct CDR3 sequences, 35% to 45% seen once. The sample comprised peripheral blood or thyroid tissue (not recorded which). The receptors shown here come from an adult man with Graves' hyperthyroidism.

In this sample, this clonotype turned up a few times. V is TRBV2 and J is TRBJ2-5, with TRBD2 identical over 11 bases. The length of the CDR3 is 15 residues. Germline V lookup: CDR1 SNHLY, CDR2 FYNNEI. Trimming removed 7 bases from V and 1 base from J; junction bases left unmatched: 5. As DNA, the CDR3 is TGTGCCAGCAAAGGACTAGCGGGCGGCCAAGAGACCCAGTACTTC. Protein: CASKGLAGGQETQYF. The whole variable domain, remainder taken from reference TRBV2 and TRBJ2-5, is EPEVTQTPSHQVTQMGQEVILRCVPISNHLYFYWYRQILGQKVEFLVSFYNNEISEKSEIFDDQFSVERPDGSNFTLKIRSTKLEDSAMYFCASKGLAGGQETQYFGPGTRLLVL.

The chain combines TRBV20-1 with TRBJ1-1; 8 bases align to TRBD1. The germline gives CDR1 DFQATT, CDR2 SNEGSKA (reference sequence). The V and J ends lost 5 bases and 3 bases, in that order; junction bases with no gene match: 8. The CDR3 runs to 14 residues. CDR3 region: CSADRGERDTEAFF. The CDR3 nucleotides read TGCAGTGCTGACAGGGGAGAGAGGGACACTGAAGCTTTCTTT.

This clonotype has a handful of counts. The chain couples TRBV29-1 to TRBJ2-5; D possibly matches TRBD1 or TRBD2 (5 bases each). The CDR3 runs to 14 residues. The germline V gene encodes CDR1 SQVTM and CDR2 ANQGSEA. V was shortened by 3 bases and J by 7 bases, with 18 bases between the two germline ends. CDR3 sequence (DNA): TGCAGCGTTGACCGGGTGGAAGTTGGGGGGACCCAGTACTTC. Amino acid sequence: CSVDRVEVGGTQYF.

The sample holds many counts of this clonotype. A read error may produce the germline difference seen at one junction end. This chain joins TRBV29-1 and TRBJ1-1; TRBD1 might be the D (5 bases). Per the germline V gene, CDR1 is SQVTM and CDR2 is ANQGSEA. The CDR3 is 14 residues long. This chain's CDR3 is CSVEGLGGHTEAFF. The CDR3 region has the DNA TGCAGCGTGGAAGGCCTGGGGGGACACACTGAAGCTTTCTTT.

This clonotype occurred a few times. Germline is not matched at one junction end, which may reflect a read error. CDR3 bases: TGCGCCAGCAGTGATCCCCCAGGGGGCTCTGGGACCAACGTCCTGACTTTC. This gives the protein CASSDPPGGSGTNVLTF. V and J are TRBV10-2 and TRBJ2-6, with 8 bases aligning to TRBD1. Germline V gives CDR1 WSHSY, CDR2 SAAADI. The CDR3 has 17 amino acids.

This clonotype has a handful of counts. The CDR3 DNA is TGTGCCTGGAGTGACAGGGTACGAGGCTACACCTTC. This codes for CAWSDRVRGYTF. This rearrangement joins TRBV30 to TRBJ1-2; a weak D match, TRBD1 (6 bases). The CDR3 extends over 12 amino acids. The ends were cut back, 1 base at V and 8 bases at J, with 11 bases in the middle. Germline CDR1 GTSNPN, CDR2 SVGIG (reference sequence).

The rearrangement joins TRBV10-2 to TRBJ2-3; D unclear. Deletions cut 4 bases from V and 6 bases from J, with 11 bases between. Germline CDR1 WSHSY, CDR2 SAAADI. CDR3 size: 13 residues. The CDR3 DNA is TGCGCCAGCAGTGTACAAGGGTTGGATACGCAGTATTTT. Translated: CASSVQGLDTQYF.

This clonotype showed up many times. The CDR3 loop reads CASSQGVGAPEAFF. The CDR3 nucleotides read TGCGCCAGCAGCCAAGGCGTGGGTGCTCCTGAAGCTTTCTTT. The chain employs TRBV5-1 and TRBJ1-1; D is uncertain. Germline CDR1 and CDR2: SGHRS and YFSETQ. Trimming cost V 4 bases and J 6 bases, with 16 bases left between them. The CDR3 loop spans 14 amino acids.

Regarding this clonotype: A much larger clone sits a single nucleotide away, making a read error possible. This chain links TRBV20-1 with TRBJ2-5; the D is unclear. The length of the CDR3 is 13 residues. V was trimmed by 5 bases and J by 3 bases, leaving 13 bases between them. From germline, CDR1 is DFQATT and CDR2 SNEGSKA (reference sequence). This chain's CDR3 is CSARLSRKETQYF. CDR3 DNA: TGCAGTGCTCGCCTTTCGCGAAAAGAGACCCAGTACTTC.

Points on this clonotype: This may be a read error, as it is one base from a much larger clone. The chain recombines TRBV12-5 with TRBJ2-7, with D tentatively TRBD1 or TRBD2 (5 bases each). The CDR3 is 11 residues long. Germline V gene sequence: CDR1 LGHNT, CDR2 FRNRAP. The CDR3 region has the DNA TGTGCCAGCAGACGGGGCACCGAGCAGTACTTC. It yields the protein CASRRGTEQYF. Variable domain in full (rest from reference TRBV12-5 and TRBJ2-7): DARVTQTPRHKVTEMGQEVTMRCQPILGHNTVFWYRQTMMQGLELLAYFRNRAPLDDSGMPKDRFSAEMPDATLATLKIQPSEPRDSAVYFCASRRGTEQYFGPGTRLTVT.

This clonotype was recorded a few times. The J gene is TRBJ2-7, the V gene TRBV9; D is perhaps TRBD2 (5 bases). Looked up from germline, CDR1 is SGDLS and CDR2 is YYNGEE. Trimming removed 4 bases from V and 0 bases from J, with 11 bases in between. The CDR3 runs to 14 residues. CDR3 residues: CASSQTGISYEQYF. As DNA, the CDR3 is TGTGCCAGCAGCCAAACCGGGATCTCCTACGAGCAGTACTTC.

This rearrangement joins TRBV7-2 to TRBJ1-2, with D unclear. The germline CDR1 and CDR2 sequences are SGHTA and FQGNSA. Deletions cut 4 bases from V and 4 bases from J, with 10 bases between. The CDR3 contains 13 residues. In nucleotides, the CDR3 is TGTGCCAGCAGCTCCCGAGGTCTCTATGGCTACACCTTC. It yields the protein CASSSRGLYGYTF.

On this clonotype: It is unclear where the CDR3 begins or ends on the DNA, so no DNA is shown, and the CDR3 is as TCRdb lists it. The chain has TRBV10-3 and TRBJ1-5. The CDR3 is 23 residues long, ends included. The germline CDR1 and CDR2 sequences are ENHRY and SYGVKD. CDR3 in amino acids: CAISESPKRDGYTFGSGNQPQHF.

This clonotype was detected a few times. The rearrangement links TRBV19 to TRBJ2-7; 8 bases are a match to TRBD1. The CDR3 runs to 16 residues. V dropped 4 bases and J dropped 0; count of bases not matched to a gene: 8. Germline CDR1 reads LNHDA; CDR2 reads SQIVND (reference sequence). Here the CDR3 reads CASSSGQGLSSYEQYF. The CDR3, as DNA: TGTGCCAGTAGTAGCGGACAGGGTTTAAGCTCCTACGAGCAGTACTTC.

This clonotype was picked up many times. CDR3 nucleotides: TGTGCCAGCAGCTCAACCAGCGGGGGAAACACCATATATTTT. Protein product: CASSSTSGGNTIYF. The rearrangement links TRBV7-9 to TRBJ1-3; D gene unclear. The CDR3 loop spans 14 amino acids. Trimming took off 4 bases at V and 4 bases at J, with 11 bases between the two ends. In germline, CDR1 is SEHNR, CDR2 FQNEAQ (reference sequence).

There are a few counts of this clonotype. This chain joins TRBV7-2 and TRBJ2-7; D gene uncertain. V lost 3 bases to trimming and J lost 2 bases, with 11 bases between them. The CDR3 contains 14 residues. The germline gives CDR1 SGHTA, CDR2 FQGNSA. The DNA for the CDR3 is TGTGCCAGCAGCTTGAGACACTCCCCCTACGAGCAGTACTTC. This gives the protein CASSLRHSPYEQYF.

There are many counts of this clonotype. V usage is TRBV12-3 or TRBV12-4 and J usage is TRBJ2-7; 8 nucleotides align to TRBD2. This CDR3 spans 14 amino acids. Germline trimming cut 5 bases from V and 0 bases from J; bases unmatched to any gene: 3. The CDR3 region has the DNA TGTGCCAGCAGTCCTCTAGCGGGCTCCTACGAGCAGTACTTC. It codes for CASSPLAGSYEQYF.

This clonotype was observed a few times. This chain links TRBV18 with TRBJ1-2; possibly TRBD1 for D (6 bases). This CDR3 contains 16 residues. The germline V gene encodes CDR1 KGHSH and CDR2 LQKENI. V was shortened by 3 bases and J by 1 base, with 15 bases between the two germline ends. This chain's CDR3 is CASSPLRDTVNYGYTF. CDR3 sequence (DNA): TGTGCCAGCTCACCCCTACGGGACACCGTTAACTATGGCTACACCTTC.

This clonotype was detected only a few times. The chain employs TRBV6-2 or TRBV6-3 and TRBJ1-1; the match to TRBD1 covers 7 bases. The V segment lost 4 bases and the J segment 3 bases; nucleotides outside the gene matches: 11. Germline CDR1 reads MNHEY; CDR2 reads SVGEGT. CDR3 length: 16 residues. This chain's CDR3 is CASSFSPDRTDTEAFF. The CDR3 nucleotides read TGTGCCAGCAGTTTTTCCCCGGACAGGACGGACACTGAAGCTTTCTTT.

This clonotype was observed a single time. This may arise from a read error, as a much more abundant clone is one base away. The chain uses TRBV9 and TRBJ2-7, with a tentative D call TRBD1 (5 bases). The CDR3 sequence is 17 residues long. Trimming shortened V by 3 bases and J by 2 bases, and 21 bases separated the two germline ends. Germline CDR1 is SGDLS and CDR2 is YYNGEE. As DNA, the CDR3 is TGTGCCAGCAGCGCCCCCCCAACAGGAAGGGATACCTACGAGCAGTACTTC. It codes for CASSAPPTGRDTYEQYF.

This clonotype was detected many times. The chain recombines TRBV10-3 with TRBJ2-7; 7 bases fit TRBD1. There are 15 residues in the CDR3. J was trimmed by 0 bases and V by 0 bases; bases with no gene match: 2. CDR1 is ENHRY, CDR2 SYGVKD, per germline. CDR3 coding DNA: TGTGCCATCAGTGAGTCCGGACAGGCCTCCTACGAGCAGTACTTC. It translates to CAISESGQASYEQYF.

The V and J genes are TRBV28 and TRBJ2-7; D is possibly TRBD2 (5 bases). CDR3 length: 14 residues. V was clipped by 7 bases and J by 4 bases, with 17 bases between them. From germline, CDR1 is MDHEN and CDR2 SYDVKM. The CDR3 DNA is TGTGCCAGCAAGAATTTCGGGGAAGGATACGAGCAGTACTTC. Its translation: CASKNFGEGYEQYF. The full variable domain, in which reference TRBV28 and TRBJ2-7 provide the parts outside the CDR3, is DVKVTQSSRYLVKRTGEKVFLECVQDMDHENMFWYRQDPGLGLRLIYFSYDVKMKEKGDIPEGYSVSREKKERFSLILESASTNQTSMYLCASKNFGEGYEQYFGPGTRLTVT.

This rearrangement joins TRBV7-9 to TRBJ2-7; no clear D gene. Germline CDR1 SEHNR, CDR2 FQNEAQ (reference sequence). V was pared by 4 bases and J by 2 bases, with 15 bases between. The CDR3 is 15 residues long. The CDR3 bases are TGTGCCAGCAGCTCGCCCCAACGTTTGCCCTACGAGCAGTACTTC. It specifies CASSSPQRLPYEQYF. Full variable domain (rest looked up from reference TRBV7-9 and TRBJ2-7): DTGVSQNPRHKITKRGQNVTFRCDPISEHNRLYWYRQTLGQGPEFLTYFQNEAQLEKSRLLSDRFSAERPKGSFSTLEIQRTEQGDSAMYLCASSSPQRLPYEQYFGPGTRLTVT.

This clonotype occurred a few times. This chain joins TRBV4-3 and TRBJ2-2; D uncertain. Germline loops: CDR1 LGHNA, CDR2 YSLEER. The CDR3 is made up of 13 amino acids. With 0 bases removed from V and 7 bases from J, the gap between germline ends came to 6 bases. CDR3 in amino acids: CASSQDRDGELFF. DNA for the CDR3: TGCGCCAGCAGCCAAGACAGAGACGGGGAGCTGTTTTTT.

This clonotype was seen ten or more times. The V and J genes are TRBV29-1 and TRBJ2-7; TRBD1 might be the D (5 bases). This CDR3 has 13 residues. Germline CDR1 and CDR2: SQVTM and ANQGSEA. V lost 2 bases and J lost 6, with 14 bases in between. The CDR3 DNA reads TGCAGCGTTGAAAATAATCAGGGAACCGAGCAGTACTTC. Translated: CSVENNQGTEQYF.

This clonotype showed up many times. This CDR3 is CASSSDAGKNQPQHF. Here the CDR3 DNA reads TGCGCCAGCAGCTCGGATGCAGGGAAGAATCAGCCCCAGCATTTT. The rearrangement links TRBV5-1 to TRBJ1-5, with a possible D match to TRBD1 (5 bases). This CDR3 has 15 amino acids. Germline-derived CDR1 and CDR2 are SGHRS and YFSETQ. Trimming stripped 3 bases from V and 4 bases from J, with 14 bases between.

This clonotype was found a few times. The chain recombines TRBV9 with TRBJ1-2; D is uncertain. Trimming pared 1 base from V and 6 bases from J, leaving 10 bases between. Germline lookup yields CDR1 SGDLS and CDR2 YYNGEE. The CDR3 runs 13 residues. The CDR3 region has the DNA TGTGCCAGCAGCGTAACGTGGCGGAATGGCTACACCTTC. Translation gives CASSVTWRNGYTF.

As concerns this clonotype: This may arise from a read error, as a much more abundant clone is one base away. The V call is TRBV5-5, the J call TRBJ1-5; D is undetermined. CDR1 is SGHKS and CDR2 is YYEKEE in the germline V gene (reference sequence). Trimming cost V 1 base and J 0 bases, with 8 bases left between them. The CDR3 spans 15 residues. DNA for the CDR3: TGTGCCAGCAGCTTGCCGGCTTATAGCAATCAGCCCCAGCATTTT. It specifies CASSLPAYSNQPQHF. The whole variable domain, filled in from reference TRBV5-5 and TRBJ1-5, reads DAGVTQSPTHLIKTRGQQVTLRCSPISGHKSVSWYQQVLGQGPQFIFQYYEKEERGRGNFPDRFSARQFPNYSSELNVNALLLGDSALYLCASSLPAYSNQPQHFGDGTRLSIL.